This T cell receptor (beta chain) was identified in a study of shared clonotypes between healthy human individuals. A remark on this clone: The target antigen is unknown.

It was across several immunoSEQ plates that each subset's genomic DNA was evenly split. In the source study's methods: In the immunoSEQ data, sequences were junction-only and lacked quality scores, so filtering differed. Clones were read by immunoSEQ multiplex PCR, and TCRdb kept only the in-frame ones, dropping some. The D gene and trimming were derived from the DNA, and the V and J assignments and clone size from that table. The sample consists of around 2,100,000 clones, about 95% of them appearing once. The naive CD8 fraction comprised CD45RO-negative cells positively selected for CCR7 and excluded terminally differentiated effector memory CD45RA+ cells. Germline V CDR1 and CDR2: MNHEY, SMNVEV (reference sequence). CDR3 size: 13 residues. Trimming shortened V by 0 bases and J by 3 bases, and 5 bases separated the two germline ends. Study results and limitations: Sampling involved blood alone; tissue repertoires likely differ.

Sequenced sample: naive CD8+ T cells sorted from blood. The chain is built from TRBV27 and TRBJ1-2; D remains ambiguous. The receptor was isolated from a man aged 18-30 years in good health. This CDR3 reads CASSLSGHYGYTF. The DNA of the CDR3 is TGTGCCAGCAGTTTATCAGGGCACTATGGCTACACCTTC.